This T cell receptor (beta chain) emerged from a study of T cells in Graves' hyperthyroidism and ophthalmopathy. Diagnoses were made from clinical symptoms, serum measures (thyroxine and TRAb), thyroid ultrasound and orbital computed tomography. Fresh peripheral blood, more than 8 ml of it, supplied the PBMCs. Amplified regions were TCR beta CDR3 sequences from RNA transcripts. First-round RT-PCR with HTBI primers amplified the TCR CDR3 region. TCRdb reprocessed the multiplex PCR reads with MiXCR, giving one entry per CDR3 protein. The sample shows a few hundred thousand distinct CDR3 sequences, roughly 20% of them seen only once. The sample was blood. The source is a man aged 18 to 35 with Graves' hyperthyroidism.

The CDR3 DNA reads TGTGCCAGCAGCTTAGCAAGAGATCCAACCGGGGAGCTGTTTTTT. Translation gives CASSLARDPTGELFF. The chain carries TRBV7-9 and TRBJ2-2; D ambiguous. V lost 0 bases, J lost 5 bases, and 10 bases lay in between. The CDR3 consists of 15 residues. The germline CDR1 and CDR2 sequences are SEHNR and FQNEAQ (reference sequence).